The T cell receptor beta chain under discussion was sequenced for a study of shared clonotypes between healthy human individuals. Study summary: Contributing individuals were a couple of females and three males aged 18 to 49. Notes on the study in general: In having few donors, the study represented limited genetic and exposure-history diversity.

V dropped 5 bases and J dropped 5 bases, with 18 bases sitting between them. The CDR3 sequence is 15 residues long. CDR1 is SNHLY, CDR2 FYNNEI, per germline. Sequencing used immunoSEQ multiplex PCR; TCRdb keeps in-frame clones, though not all of them. The sample contains under 600,000 clones, over 60% of which appear only once. The study used 80 million to 100 million PBMCs per unsorted sample for genomic DNA. About this clone itself: Its cognate antigen is unknown.

The material sequenced was PBMCs. The clonotype comes from a woman between 35 and 50 years old in good health. Some clones in this sample may be carry-over from other donors' samples. V is TRBV2 and J is TRBJ1-2; D not resolved. CDR3 nucleotides: TGTGCCAGCAGTCCCAGGACTGCTGCTCAGTATGGCTACACCTTC. It is translated as CASSPRTAAQYGYTF.